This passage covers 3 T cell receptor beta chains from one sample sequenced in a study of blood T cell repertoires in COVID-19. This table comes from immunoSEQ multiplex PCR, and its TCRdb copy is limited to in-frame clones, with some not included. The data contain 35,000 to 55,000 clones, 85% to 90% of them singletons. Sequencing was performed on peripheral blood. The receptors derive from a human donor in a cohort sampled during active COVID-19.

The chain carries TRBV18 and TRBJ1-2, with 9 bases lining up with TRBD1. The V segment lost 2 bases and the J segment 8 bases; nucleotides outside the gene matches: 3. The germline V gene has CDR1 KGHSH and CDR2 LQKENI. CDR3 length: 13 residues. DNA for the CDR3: TGTGCCAGCTCACCAAGGACAGGGGAAGGCTACACCTTC. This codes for CASSPRTGEGYTF.

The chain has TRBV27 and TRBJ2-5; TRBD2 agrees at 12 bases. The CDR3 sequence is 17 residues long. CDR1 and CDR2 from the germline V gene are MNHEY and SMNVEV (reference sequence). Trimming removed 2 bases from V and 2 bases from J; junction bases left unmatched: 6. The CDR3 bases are TGTGCCAGCAGTTTAGGTCTAGCGGGGGGGCTGCAAGAGACCCAGTACTTC. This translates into CASSLGLAGGLQETQYF.

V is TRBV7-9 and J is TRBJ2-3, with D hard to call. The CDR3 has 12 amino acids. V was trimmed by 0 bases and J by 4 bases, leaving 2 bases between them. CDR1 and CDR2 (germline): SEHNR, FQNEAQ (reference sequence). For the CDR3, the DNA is TGTGCCAGCAGCTTAGCCTCAGATACGCAGTATTTT. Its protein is CASSLASDTQYF.